The rows below give T cell receptor beta chains drawn from one sample of a study of cytomegalovirus exposure and HLA in healthy donors. Data came from immunoSEQ multiplex PCR; TCRdb stores just in-frame clones and leaves some out. The sample contains about 170,000 clones, 80% of which appear only once. The sample consisted of PBMCs. Receptors were obtained from a man aged 30-40 years in good health and CMV-seropositive. Both conserved end residues are part of each CDR3. A D gene is named only where the DNA matches it firmly. Only part of the rows carry a size: once, few, many, or a class if the clone is expanded.

clone_size: once; v_call: TRBV12-5; d_call: -; j_call: TRBJ1-6; cdr3_nt: TGTGCTAGTGCCCGTGAGGTCCCCGGGAGGGGCGGCTCCTATAATTCACCCCTCCACTTT; cdr3_aa: CASAREVPGRGGSYNSPLHF
clone_size: -; v_call: TRBV18; d_call: -; j_call: TRBJ1-5; cdr3_nt: TGTGCCAGCTCACTGGAGCGGGATCAGCCCCAGCATTTT; cdr3_aa: CASSLERDQPQHF
clone_size: once; v_call: TRBV5-1; d_call: TRBD1; j_call: TRBJ1-2; cdr3_nt: TGCGCCAGCACTCGGGCGGAGGGACAGAACTATGGCTACACCTTC; cdr3_aa: CASTRAEGQNYGYTF
clone_size: once; v_call: TRBV4-2; d_call: -; j_call: TRBJ1-6; cdr3_nt: TGTGCCAGCAGCGCGGCCATAGACAGGCTTAATTCACCCCTCCACTTT; cdr3_aa: CASSAAIDRLNSPLHF
clone_size: -; v_call: TRBV28; d_call: TRBD1; j_call: TRBJ1-2; cdr3_nt: TGTGCCAGCAGTCCCCCCAGACAGGGGGCCGGCTACACCTTC; cdr3_aa: CASSPPRQGAGYTF
clone_size: -; v_call: TRBV6-5; d_call: TRBD1; j_call: TRBJ1-1; cdr3_nt: TGTGCCAGCAGTTATGGTCCGGGACAGGGCAACACTGAAGCTTTCTTT; cdr3_aa: CASSYGPGQGNTEAFF
clone_size: -; v_call: TRBV20-1; d_call: -; j_call: TRBJ2-1; cdr3_nt: TGCAGTGCAAGACTAGTGAATGAGCAGTTCTTC; cdr3_aa: CSARLVNEQFF
clone_size: -; v_call: TRBV15; d_call: -; j_call: TRBJ2-1; cdr3_nt: TGTGCCACCAGCAGAGATCGGGCTAGCGAGGGTGAGCAGTTCTTC; cdr3_aa: CATSRDRASEGEQFF
clone_size: -; v_call: TRBV19; d_call: TRBD1; j_call: TRBJ2-7; cdr3_nt: TGTGCCAGTAGTATGGGGACAGGGCCCTACGAGCAGTACTTC; cdr3_aa: CASSMGTGPYEQYF
clone_size: -; v_call: TRBV4-2; d_call: TRBD2; j_call: TRBJ2-1; cdr3_nt: TGTGCCAGCAGCCAAGATCTTGGCGGTAGTTGGGAGGGCCGGGATAATGAGCAGTTCTTC; cdr3_aa: CASSQDLGGSWEGRDNEQFF
clone_size: -; v_call: TRBV5-1; d_call: TRBD2; j_call: TRBJ2-5; cdr3_nt: TGCGCCAGCAGCCCGGATTCTAGCGGGAGGCGGGGGACCCAGTACTTC; cdr3_aa: CASSPDSSGRRGTQYF
clone_size: -; v_call: TRBV18; d_call: TRBD2; j_call: TRBJ2-5; cdr3_nt: TGTGCCAGCTCACCGAGGGCGGGGGGCCTAAACCTCCAAGAGACCCAGTACTTC; cdr3_aa: CASSPRAGGLNLQETQYF
clone_size: -; v_call: TRBV30; d_call: TRBD2; j_call: TRBJ2-1; cdr3_nt: TGTGCCTGGAGCCGGGGACTAGCGGCCTACAATGAGCAGTTCTTC; cdr3_aa: CAWSRGLAAYNEQFF
clone_size: -; v_call: TRBV15; d_call: -; j_call: TRBJ1-1; cdr3_nt: TGTGCCACCAGCAGAGATCCGACAGTTCATGAAGCTTTCTTT; cdr3_aa: CATSRDPTVHEAFF
clone_size: -; v_call: TRBV7-8; d_call: TRBD2; j_call: TRBJ2-1; cdr3_nt: TGTGCCAGCAGCCCGGGACTAGCGGGGGGCGGGGAGCAGTTCTTC; cdr3_aa: CASSPGLAGGGEQFF
clone_size: -; v_call: TRBV28; d_call: TRBD1; j_call: TRBJ1-1; cdr3_nt: TGTGCCAGCAGGACAACAGGGGGCTCAAAAACTGAAGCTTTCTTT; cdr3_aa: CASRTTGGSKTEAFF
clone_size: -; v_call: TRBV7-9; d_call: -; j_call: TRBJ2-7; cdr3_nt: TGTGCCAGCAGCTTAGATGTGGCAGGGGCCCCCTCCTACGAGCAGTACTTC; cdr3_aa: CASSLDVAGAPSYEQYF
clone_size: -; v_call: TRBV30; d_call: -; j_call: TRBJ1-3; cdr3_nt: TGTGCCTGTATTATCCCAGGGGTTTCGAACACCATATATTTT; cdr3_aa: CACIIPGVSNTIYF
clone_size: few; v_call: TRBV4-2; d_call: TRBD2; j_call: TRBJ2-2; cdr3_nt: TGTGCCAGCAGCCAAGAGGGTAGCGGGGGACTCACCGGGGAGCTGTTTTTT; cdr3_aa: CASSQEGSGGLTGELFF
clone_size: -; v_call: TRBV9; d_call: TRBD2; j_call: TRBJ2-2; cdr3_nt: TGTGCCAGCAGCGCCGCCCGTAGCGGGGGCCTGGGCGGGGAGCTGTTTTTT; cdr3_aa: CASSAARSGGLGGELFF
clone_size: -; v_call: TRBV2; d_call: -; j_call: TRBJ1-4; cdr3_nt: TGTGCCAGCAATAAAGGAGGGGATAATGAAAAACTGTTTTTT; cdr3_aa: CASNKGGDNEKLFF
clone_size: -; v_call: TRBV9; d_call: TRBD1; j_call: TRBJ2-7; cdr3_nt: TGTGCCAGCAGCGGAGCCCGCGACAGGGCCACCTACGAGCAGTACTTC; cdr3_aa: CASSGARDRATYEQYF
clone_size: -; v_call: TRBV11-2; d_call: -; j_call: TRBJ2-5; cdr3_nt: TGTGCCAGCAGCTCCTGGACAGAGCAAGAGACCCAGTACTTC; cdr3_aa: CASSSWTEQETQYF
clone_size: -; v_call: TRBV6-5; d_call: TRBD2; j_call: TRBJ2-5; cdr3_nt: TGTGCCAGCAGTGGACTAGCGGGAGTATGGGAGACCCAGTACTTC; cdr3_aa: CASSGLAGVWETQYF
clone_size: -; v_call: TRBV5-4; d_call: TRBD1; j_call: TRBJ1-2; cdr3_nt: TGTGCCAGCAGCCTCATTAGGACAGGGGGCTATGGCTACACCTTC; cdr3_aa: CASSLIRTGGYGYTF
clone_size: -; v_call: TRBV6-5; d_call: -; j_call: TRBJ2-7; cdr3_nt: TGTGCCAGCAGTCGGAACAGGGGAGGTGAGCAGTACTTC; cdr3_aa: CASSRNRGGEQYF
clone_size: few; v_call: TRBV7-9; d_call: TRBD2; j_call: TRBJ2-1; cdr3_nt: TGTGCCAGCAGCTTTGGACTAGCGGATCCCTACAATGAGCAGTTCTTC; cdr3_aa: CASSFGLADPYNEQFF
clone_size: once; v_call: TRBV28; d_call: -; j_call: TRBJ2-2; cdr3_nt: TGTGCCAGCAGAAGGGGGGACAGAGACACCGGGGAGCTGTTTTTT; cdr3_aa: CASRRGDRDTGELFF
clone_size: -; v_call: TRBV11-3; d_call: TRBD1; j_call: TRBJ2-3; cdr3_nt: TGTGCCAGCAGCTTAGCTTCGTCCGGGACAGGGTTAGATACGCAGTATTTT; cdr3_aa: CASSLASSGTGLDTQYF